These T cell receptor beta chains were read from a single sample in a study of T-cell memory formation after mild COVID-19. TCRdb called the 5' RACE reads again in MiXCR, with one record for every CDR3 protein. This sample yields about 470,000 distinct CDR3 sequences, of which 15% to 20% are seen a single time; 10% to 15% belongs to the top ten. Input material: PBMCs or a T cell subset sorted from them (not recorded which). These receptors were obtained from an adult woman who had mild COVID-19 (a few samples of this study predate the infection). Cell type and time point are not known. The CDR3 runs from the conserved cysteine through the conserved F or W. The D gene is left open where the match is weak. Only part of the rows carry a size: once, few, many, or a class if the clone is expanded.

J gene: TRBJ2-5
D gene: NA
V gene: TRBV13
clone size: few
CDR3 protein: CASPHLPDGETQYF
CDR3 DNA: TGTGCCAGTCCGCATCTACCGGATGGAGAGACCCAGTACTTC

J gene: TRBJ1-1
D gene: TRBD1
V gene: TRBV18
clone size: few
CDR3 protein: CASSPRTGGTEAFF
CDR3 DNA: TGTGCCAGCTCACCCCGGACAGGGGGGACTGAAGCTTTCTTT

J gene: TRBJ1-1
D gene: NA
V gene: TRBV12-3/TRBV12-4
clone size: few
CDR3 protein: CASSPSELLNTEAFF
CDR3 DNA: TGTGCCAGCAGTCCATCTGAGCTCTTGAACACTGAAGCTTTCTTT

J gene: TRBJ2-7
D gene: NA
V gene: TRBV3-1
clone size: NA
CDR3 protein: CASSRGQVGYEQYF
CDR3 DNA: TGTGCCAGCAGCCGGGGACAAGTGGGCTACGAGCAGTACTTC

J gene: TRBJ2-1
D gene: NA
V gene: TRBV11-2
clone size: NA
CDR3 protein: CASSTRGYNEQFF
CDR3 DNA: TGTGCCAGCAGCACGAGGGGCTACAATGAGCAGTTCTTC

J gene: TRBJ2-2
D gene: NA
V gene: TRBV12-3/TRBV12-4
clone size: few
CDR3 protein: CASRLKGAGELFF
CDR3 DNA: TGTGCCAGCAGATTAAAAGGGGCCGGGGAGCTGTTTTTT

J gene: TRBJ2-5
D gene: TRBD1
V gene: TRBV12-3/TRBV12-4
clone size: NA
CDR3 protein: CASSLGQGAGHRETQYF
CDR3 DNA: TGTGCCAGCAGTTTAGGACAGGGGGCAGGCCATCGGGAGACCCAGTACTTC

J gene: TRBJ1-1
D gene: NA
V gene: TRBV12-3/TRBV12-4
clone size: few
CDR3 protein: CASSRTTREAFF
CDR3 DNA: TGTGCCAGCAGCCGCACTACCAGGGAAGCTTTCTTT

J gene: TRBJ2-1
D gene: TRBD2
V gene: TRBV7-8
clone size: NA
CDR3 protein: CASSLGLAGGDNEQFF
CDR3 DNA: TGTGCCAGCAGCTTGGGACTAGCGGGAGGGGATAATGAGCAGTTCTTC

J gene: TRBJ2-7
D gene: TRBD2
V gene: TRBV18
clone size: NA
CDR3 protein: CASSPTSDSYEQYF
CDR3 DNA: TGTGCCAGCTCACCAACTAGCGACTCCTACGAGCAGTACTTC

J gene: TRBJ2-7
D gene: TRBD1
V gene: TRBV27
clone size: NA
CDR3 protein: CASSSRTGAKDEQYF
CDR3 DNA: TGTGCCAGCAGTTCCCGCACAGGGGCGAAGGACGAGCAGTACTTC

J gene: TRBJ1-6
D gene: NA
V gene: TRBV18
clone size: few
CDR3 protein: CASSPPNQGFDSPLHF
CDR3 DNA: TGTGCCAGCTCACCACCGAACCAAGGGTTTGATTCACCCCTCCACTTT

J gene: TRBJ2-7
D gene: TRBD1
V gene: TRBV2
clone size: few
CDR3 protein: CASSEPGTGTYEQYF
CDR3 DNA: TGTGCCAGCAGTGAACCCGGGACAGGCACCTACGAGCAGTACTTC

J gene: TRBJ2-5
D gene: NA
V gene: TRBV7-9
clone size: NA
CDR3 protein: CASSLGKQGRQETQYF
CDR3 DNA: TGTGCCAGCAGCTTAGGGAAACAGGGTAGACAAGAGACCCAGTACTTC

J gene: TRBJ1-2
D gene: TRBD1
V gene: TRBV12-3/TRBV12-4
clone size: few
CDR3 protein: CASSRQGFGFYGYTF
CDR3 DNA: TGTGCCAGCAGTCGACAGGGTTTTGGTTTCTATGGCTACACCTTC

J gene: TRBJ1-1
D gene: NA
V gene: TRBV7-3
clone size: NA
CDR3 protein: CASSATGTLNTEAFF
CDR3 DNA: TGTGCCAGCAGCGCCACCGGGACACTGAACACTGAAGCTTTCTTT

J gene: TRBJ2-7
D gene: TRBD1
V gene: TRBV5-5
clone size: few
CDR3 protein: CASSLGQLASYEQYF
CDR3 DNA: TGTGCCAGCAGCCTGGGACAGTTAGCTTCCTACGAGCAGTACTTC

J gene: TRBJ2-2
D gene: NA
V gene: TRBV5-1
clone size: many
CDR3 protein: CASSLGLGTGELFF
CDR3 DNA: TGCGCCAGCAGCTTGGGCCTTGGGACCGGGGAGCTGTTTTTT

J gene: TRBJ1-1
D gene: NA
V gene: TRBV7-3
clone size: NA
CDR3 protein: CASSPYNGGMNTEAFF
CDR3 DNA: TGTGCCAGCAGCCCATATAATGGGGGGATGAACACTGAAGCTTTCTTT

J gene: TRBJ2-6
D gene: NA
V gene: TRBV12-3/TRBV12-4
clone size: few
CDR3 protein: CASIMALTRRGANVLTF
CDR3 DNA: TGTGCCAGCATTATGGCCCTGACGCGGCGAGGGGCCAACGTCCTGACTTTC

J gene: TRBJ2-1
D gene: NA
V gene: TRBV2
clone size: NA
CDR3 protein: CASSRGGTYDEQFF
CDR3 DNA: TGTGCCAGCAGCCGAGGGGGAACATACGATGAGCAGTTCTTC

J gene: TRBJ2-3
D gene: NA
V gene: TRBV12-3/TRBV12-4
clone size: few
CDR3 protein: CASSFQGRDTDTQYF
CDR3 DNA: TGTGCCAGCAGTTTCCAGGGGAGGGACACAGATACGCAGTATTTT

J gene: TRBJ2-7
D gene: NA
V gene: TRBV4-1
clone size: few
CDR3 protein: CASSQAGQLFYEQYF
CDR3 DNA: TGCGCCAGCAGCCAAGCGGGACAACTTTTCTACGAGCAGTACTTC

J gene: TRBJ2-2
D gene: TRBD2
V gene: TRBV7-3
clone size: many
CDR3 protein: CASSRTSGANTGELFF
CDR3 DNA: TGCGCCAGCAGCCGCACTAGCGGGGCGAACACCGGGGAGCTGTTTTTT

J gene: TRBJ2-1
D gene: TRBD1
V gene: TRBV30
clone size: NA
CDR3 protein: CAWSLMGQGLDEQFF
CDR3 DNA: TGTGCCTGGAGTTTGATGGGACAGGGGCTGGATGAGCAGTTCTTC

J gene: TRBJ2-1
D gene: TRBD2
V gene: TRBV2
clone size: NA
CDR3 protein: CASSVGTSDEQFF
CDR3 DNA: TGTGCCAGCAGTGTGGGGACTAGCGATGAGCAGTTCTTC

J gene: TRBJ2-3
D gene: NA
V gene: TRBV5-1
clone size: many
CDR3 protein: CASSLAAGDTQYF
CDR3 DNA: TGCGCCAGCAGCTTGGCCGCGGGGGATACGCAGTATTTT

J gene: TRBJ2-2
D gene: TRBD1
V gene: TRBV15
clone size: NA
CDR3 protein: CATSTRTGGDTGELFF
CDR3 DNA: TGTGCCACCAGCACACGGACAGGGGGCGACACCGGGGAGCTGTTTTTT

J gene: TRBJ1-2
D gene: NA
V gene: TRBV4-1
clone size: many
CDR3 protein: CASSQEKTGNYGYTF
CDR3 DNA: TGCGCCAGCAGCCAAGAGAAGACAGGCAACTATGGCTACACCTTC

J gene: TRBJ1-3
D gene: NA
V gene: TRBV4-1
clone size: few
CDR3 protein: CASSQGIVTALSGNTIYF
CDR3 DNA: TGCGCCAGCAGCCAAGGGATAGTGACAGCCCTCTCTGGAAACACCATATATTTT

J gene: TRBJ1-1
D gene: NA
V gene: TRBV5-6
clone size: NA
CDR3 protein: CASSLVTVEQAFF
CDR3 DNA: TGTGCCAGCAGCTTGGTGACGGTCGAACAAGCTTTCTTT

J gene: TRBJ2-7
D gene: NA
V gene: TRBV18
clone size: NA
CDR3 protein: CASSPPESATYEQYF
CDR3 DNA: TGTGCCAGCTCACCTCCCGAGTCCGCTACCTACGAGCAGTACTTC

J gene: TRBJ2-7
D gene: TRBD2
V gene: TRBV15
clone size: NA
CDR3 protein: CATSRDQGPSGRREQYF
CDR3 DNA: TGTGCCACCAGCAGAGATCAGGGCCCTAGCGGGAGGCGGGAGCAGTACTTC

J gene: TRBJ2-7
D gene: TRBD1
V gene: TRBV24-1
clone size: NA
CDR3 protein: CATSPGQGPTYEQYF
CDR3 DNA: TGTGCCACCAGCCCGGGACAGGGACCTACCTACGAGCAGTACTTC

J gene: TRBJ2-1
D gene: NA
V gene: TRBV4-2
clone size: few
CDR3 protein: CASSQVRALGGGTYNEQFF
CDR3 DNA: TGTGCCAGCAGCCAAGTTAGGGCCCTTGGAGGGGGCACCTACAATGAGCAGTTCTTC

J gene: TRBJ1-1
D gene: NA
V gene: TRBV5-6
clone size: once
CDR3 protein: CASSLGWGRGTAEAFF
CDR3 DNA: TGTGCCAGCAGCTTGGGGTGGGGCCGGGGGACGGCTGAAGCTTTCTTT

J gene: TRBJ1-3
D gene: TRBD1
V gene: TRBV20-1
clone size: NA
CDR3 protein: CSATRDSVSGNTIYF
CDR3 DNA: TGCAGTGCTACCAGGGACAGCGTTTCTGGAAACACCATATATTTT

J gene: TRBJ2-2
D gene: TRBD2
V gene: TRBV5-1
clone size: few
CDR3 protein: CASSPTSPGELFF
CDR3 DNA: TGCGCCAGCAGCCCGACTAGCCCCGGGGAGCTGTTTTTT

J gene: TRBJ1-5
D gene: NA
V gene: TRBV7-2
clone size: medium-sized
CDR3 protein: CASSGENQPQHF
CDR3 DNA: TGTGCCAGCAGCGGGGAGAATCAGCCCCAGCATTTT

J gene: TRBJ2-3
D gene: NA
V gene: TRBV7-9
clone size: NA
CDR3 protein: CASSPGSSGFTDTQYF
CDR3 DNA: TGTGCCAGCAGCCCCGGGTCGTCGGGTTTCACAGATACGCAGTATTTT

J gene: TRBJ2-3
D gene: NA
V gene: TRBV7-8
clone size: NA
CDR3 protein: CASSLVGSRTDTQYF
CDR3 DNA: TGTGCCAGCAGCTTAGTTGGCAGCCGCACAGATACGCAGTATTTT

J gene: TRBJ2-3
D gene: NA
V gene: TRBV9
clone size: few
CDR3 protein: CASSVAPAGDSTDTQYF
CDR3 DNA: TGTGCCAGCAGCGTAGCTCCCGCAGGGGATAGCACAGATACGCAGTATTTT

J gene: TRBJ2-7
D gene: NA
V gene: TRBV18
clone size: NA
CDR3 protein: CASSPLNRAYEQYF
CDR3 DNA: TGTGCCAGCTCACCACTCAACAGAGCCTACGAGCAGTACTTC

J gene: TRBJ1-2
D gene: NA
V gene: TRBV2
clone size: NA
CDR3 protein: CASSDGGYGYTF
CDR3 DNA: TGTGCCAGCAGTGATGGGGGGTATGGCTACACCTTC

J gene: TRBJ1-1
D gene: NA
V gene: TRBV12-3/TRBV12-4
clone size: few
CDR3 protein: CASSSTTGIAVAFF
CDR3 DNA: TGTGCCAGCAGTTCTACCACAGGGATTGCGGTAGCTTTCTTT

J gene: TRBJ2-3
D gene: NA
V gene: TRBV5-1
clone size: NA
CDR3 protein: CASSVSGEVSDTQYF
CDR3 DNA: TGCGCCAGCAGCGTGTCGGGGGAGGTTTCAGATACGCAGTATTTT

J gene: TRBJ2-3
D gene: TRBD2
V gene: TRBV7-2
clone size: NA
CDR3 protein: CASSFMGLAADTQYF
CDR3 DNA: TGTGCCAGCAGCTTTATGGGACTAGCCGCAGATACGCAGTATTTT

J gene: TRBJ2-1
D gene: NA
V gene: TRBV4-3
clone size: NA
CDR3 protein: CASSQEVLASFEQFF
CDR3 DNA: TGCGCCAGCAGCCAAGAGGTCCTCGCGAGTTTTGAGCAGTTCTTC

J gene: TRBJ1-5
D gene: TRBD1
V gene: TRBV24-1
clone size: few
CDR3 protein: CATQGTGTNQPQHF
CDR3 DNA: TGTGCCACACAGGGGACAGGCACCAATCAGCCCCAGCATTTT

J gene: TRBJ1-2
D gene: NA
V gene: TRBV11-3
clone size: few
CDR3 protein: CASSLVIPPFSNYGYTF
CDR3 DNA: TGTGCCAGCAGCTTAGTAATACCCCCCTTCTCTAACTATGGCTACACCTTC

J gene: TRBJ2-3
D gene: NA
V gene: TRBV15
clone size: few
CDR3 protein: CATSRDQGLRLSTDTQYF
CDR3 DNA: TGTGCCACCAGCAGAGATCAAGGGTTGAGATTAAGCACAGATACGCAGTATTTT

J gene: TRBJ2-1
D gene: TRBD1
V gene: TRBV7-2
clone size: NA
CDR3 protein: CASSLVGTETYNEQFF
CDR3 DNA: TGTGCCAGCAGCTTAGTTGGGACAGAAACATACAATGAGCAGTTCTTC

J gene: TRBJ1-2
D gene: TRBD1
V gene: TRBV30
clone size: NA
CDR3 protein: CAWRTGSGYTF
CDR3 DNA: TGTGCCTGGAGGACAGGGTCTGGCTACACCTTC

J gene: TRBJ1-2
D gene: NA
V gene: TRBV12-3/TRBV12-4
clone size: NA
CDR3 protein: CASSLGQERDGYTF
CDR3 DNA: TGTGCCAGCAGTTTGGGTCAGGAACGGGATGGCTACACCTTC

J gene: TRBJ1-1
D gene: NA
V gene: TRBV11-1
clone size: NA
CDR3 protein: CASSFGPGSNTEAFF
CDR3 DNA: NA

J gene: TRBJ2-1
D gene: NA
V gene: TRBV20-1
clone size: NA
CDR3 protein: CSADLVGSDRQFF
CDR3 DNA: TGCAGTGCCGACCTTGTAGGCTCCGACCGACAGTTCTTC

J gene: TRBJ2-3
D gene: NA
V gene: TRBV18
clone size: few
CDR3 protein: CASSPDMTTVFSTDTQYF
CDR3 DNA: TGTGCCAGCTCCCCAGACATGACGACAGTCTTTAGCACAGATACGCAGTATTTT